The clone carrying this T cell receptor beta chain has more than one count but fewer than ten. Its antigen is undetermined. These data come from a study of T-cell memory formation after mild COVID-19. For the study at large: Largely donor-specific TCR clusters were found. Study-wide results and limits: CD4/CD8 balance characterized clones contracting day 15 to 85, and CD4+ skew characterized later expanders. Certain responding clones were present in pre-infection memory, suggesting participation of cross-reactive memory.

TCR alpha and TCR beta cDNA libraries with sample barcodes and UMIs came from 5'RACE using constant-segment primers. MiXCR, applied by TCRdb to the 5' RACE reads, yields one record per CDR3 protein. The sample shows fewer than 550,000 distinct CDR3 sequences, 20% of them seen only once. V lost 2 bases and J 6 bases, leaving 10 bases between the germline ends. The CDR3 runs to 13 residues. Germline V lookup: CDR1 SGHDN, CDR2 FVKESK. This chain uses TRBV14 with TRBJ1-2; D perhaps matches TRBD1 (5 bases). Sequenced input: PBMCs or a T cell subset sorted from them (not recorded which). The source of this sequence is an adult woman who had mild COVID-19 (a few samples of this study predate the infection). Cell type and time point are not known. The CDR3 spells CASSQSAGNGYTF. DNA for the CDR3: TGTGCCAGCAGCCAATCGGCAGGGAATGGCTACACCTTC.